Listed below are T cell receptor beta chains from one sample, sequenced in a study of T cells in Graves' hyperthyroidism and ophthalmopathy. TCRdb analysed the multiplex PCR reads with MiXCR anew, one entry per CDR3 protein. The sample includes about 520,000 distinct CDR3 sequences, roughly 24% of them seen just once. Input material: blood. The receptors originated from a woman younger than 45 with Graves' ophthalmopathy. Both conserved end residues are part of each CDR3. D genes are given only for firm matches. Expanded clones are given a class, and other clones once, few, many or no size at all.

CDR3: CASSFRDRGGNQPQHF
DNA: TGTGCCAGCAGCTTCCGGGACAGGGGAGGTAATCAGCCCCAGCATTTT
size: many
J: TRBJ1-5
D: TRBD1
V: TRBV7-2

CDR3: CASSYLSAGTEAFF
DNA: TGTGCCAGCAGTTATCTGTCCGCGGGCACTGAAGCTTTCTTT
size: many
J: TRBJ1-1
D: -
V: TRBV6-5

CDR3: CASSSLGTSGNTIYF
DNA: TGTGCCAGTAGCTCCCTGGGGACCTCTGGAAACACCATATATTTT
size: -
J: TRBJ1-3
D: -
V: TRBV19

CDR3: CASSIWRQGRYEAFF
DNA: TGTGCCAGTAGTATTTGGCGACAAGGACGATATGAAGCTTTCTTT
size: many
J: TRBJ1-1
D: -
V: TRBV19

CDR3: CASSLEDARGTEAFF
DNA: TGTGCCAGCAGCCTAGAGGATGCCAGGGGCACTGAAGCTTTCTTT
size: many
J: TRBJ1-1
D: -
V: TRBV13

CDR3: CASSRQNLNTEAFF
DNA: TGTGCCAGCAGTCGACAGAACCTGAACACTGAAGCTTTCTTT
size: many
J: TRBJ1-1
D: -
V: TRBV12-3/TRBV12-4

CDR3: CASSVGGLVTGELFF
DNA: TGTGCCAGCAGCGTAGGGGGGCTAGTCACCGGGGAGCTGTTTTTT
size: many
J: TRBJ2-2
D: -
V: TRBV9

CDR3: CSARDREGVHEQYF
DNA: TGCAGTGCTAGAGATCGGGAAGGGGTCCACGAGCAGTACTTC
size: -
J: TRBJ2-7
D: -
V: TRBV20-1

CDR3: CASSGTGGAFGYTF
DNA: TGTGCCAGCAGCGGTACAGGGGGCGCGTTTGGCTACACCTTC
size: many
J: TRBJ1-2
D: TRBD1
V: TRBV6-1

CDR3: CASSSGQGRDGYTF
DNA: TGTGCCAGCAGTTCCGGACAGGGGAGGGATGGCTACACCTTC
size: many
J: TRBJ1-2
D: TRBD1
V: TRBV12-3/TRBV12-4

CDR3: CASSNGQLSNQPQHF
DNA: TGTGCCAGCAGCAATGGACAGCTTAGCAATCAGCCCCAGCATTTT
size: -
J: TRBJ1-5
D: -
V: TRBV12-3/TRBV12-4

CDR3: CASSLRSAGEQYF
DNA: TGTGCCAGCAGTTTACGAAGCGCGGGCGAGCAGTACTTC
size: once
J: TRBJ2-7
D: -
V: TRBV12-3/TRBV12-4

CDR3: CASSSQSGADTQYF
DNA: TGTGCCAGCAGTTCCCAGTCTGGGGCAGATACGCAGTATTTT
size: few
J: TRBJ2-3
D: -
V: TRBV6-5

CDR3: CASSIRDRGKNEQYF
DNA: TGTGCCAGCAGTATCCGGGACAGGGGGAAGAACGAGCAGTACTTC
size: -
J: TRBJ2-7
D: TRBD1
V: TRBV12-3/TRBV12-4

CDR3: CSASPQGRGGYTF
DNA: TGCAGTGCTTCCCCCCAGGGCAGGGGTGGCTACACCTTC
size: many
J: TRBJ1-2
D: -
V: TRBV20-1

CDR3: CASSLVSGNEQYF
DNA: TGTGCCAGCAGCTTAGTATCTGGGAACGAGCAGTACTTC
size: few
J: TRBJ2-7
D: -
V: TRBV7-9

CDR3: CASRGLGGSGEPQHF
DNA: TGCGCCAGCAGGGGGCTGGGAGGCTCCGGGGAGCCCCAGCATTTT
size: -
J: TRBJ1-5
D: -
V: TRBV5-1

CDR3: CASSQQVYGYTF
DNA: TGTGCCAGCAGCCAACAGGTCTATGGCTACACCTTC
size: few
J: TRBJ1-2
D: -
V: TRBV28

CDR3: CASSYSRDTTYEQYF
DNA: TGTGCCAGCAGTTACTCTCGCGACACGACCTACGAGCAGTACTTC
size: many
J: TRBJ2-7
D: -
V: TRBV6-5

CDR3: CASSLGWGAETQYF
DNA: TGTGCCAGCAGCTTAGGGTGGGGGGCAGAGACCCAGTACTTC
size: many
J: TRBJ2-5
D: -
V: TRBV7-2

CDR3: CASSVDRDNQPQHF
DNA: TGTGCCAGCAGCGTCGACAGGGATAATCAGCCCCAGCATTTT
size: once
J: TRBJ1-5
D: TRBD1
V: TRBV9

CDR3: CASSLTLTGGAGELFF
DNA: TGTGCCAGCAGCTTAACTTTGACAGGGGGTGCCGGGGAGCTGTTTTTT
size: many
J: TRBJ2-2
D: TRBD1
V: TRBV7-3

CDR3: CASSSDISTYEQYF
DNA: TGTGCCAGCAGTTCCGACATATCCACCTACGAGCAGTACTTC
size: many
J: TRBJ2-7
D: -
V: TRBV27

CDR3: CSVEGRGTEAFF
DNA: TGCAGCGTTGAGGGCAGGGGCACTGAAGCTTTCTTT
size: many
J: TRBJ1-1
D: -
V: TRBV29-1

CDR3: CASSVGGGSMNTEAFF
DNA: TGTGCCAGCAGCGTAGGAGGCGGTTCCATGAACACTGAAGCTTTCTTT
size: once
J: TRBJ1-1
D: -
V: TRBV9

CDR3: CASTRSSGGGELFF
DNA: TGTGCCAGCACGCGGAGCAGCGGGGGCGGGGAGCTGTTTTTT
size: many
J: TRBJ2-2
D: TRBD2
V: TRBV7-2

CDR3: CASSAALSRGIETQYF
DNA: TGTGCCAGCAGTGCGGCGCTTTCTCGGGGGATTGAGACCCAGTACTTC
size: many
J: TRBJ2-5
D: -
V: TRBV6-1

CDR3: CASGGAAYGYTF
DNA: TGTGCCAGCGGAGGGGCGGCCTATGGCTACACCTTC
size: few
J: TRBJ1-2
D: -
V: TRBV9

CDR3: CASTERGFGEAFF
DNA: TGTGCCAGCACCGAGAGAGGGTTTGGTGAAGCTTTCTTT
size: many
J: TRBJ1-1
D: -
V: TRBV13

CDR3: CAVGPVVYGYTF
DNA: TGTGCCGTAGGACCGGTGGTCTATGGCTACACCTTC
size: -
J: TRBJ1-2
D: -
V: TRBV10-3